A selection of T cell receptor beta chains follows, all from one sample in a study of T cell responses to AZD1222 COVID-19 vaccine. Measured with immunoSEQ multiplex PCR; TCRdb has only the in-frame clones, and not every one. The sample yields 60,000 to 75,000 clones, around 86% seen once. The input for sequencing was peripheral blood, taken on day 0 of AZD1222 vaccination. The receptor set was obtained from an adult in good health. CDR3s leave out the opening cysteine and the closing phenylalanine or tryptophan. Size is stated for part of the rows, as once, few or many counts, or as a class when the clone is expanded.

j_call | clone_size | v_call | cdr3_aa
TRBJ1-6 | - | TRBV11-2 | ASSLDGGGNSPLH
TRBJ1-1 | - | TRBV3-1/TRBV3-2 | ASSQGQRNTEAF
TRBJ1-5 | - | TRBV2 | ASSEQNSNQPQH
TRBJ1-2 | - | TRBV11-2 | ASSPRGQANYGYT
TRBJ1-1 | - | TRBV7-8 | ASSLDRNTEAF
TRBJ1-2 | few | TRBV5-6 | ASSLVSTNYGYT
TRBJ1-4 | few | TRBV7-4 | ASSSDRRDRGREKLF
TRBJ1-1 | - | TRBV6-1 | ASSDPWIAF
TRBJ1-4 | - | TRBV12-5 | ASAPTGVEKLF
TRBJ1-6 | - | TRBV5-1 | ASRGGADPNSPLH
TRBJ1-2 | - | TRBV5-6 | ASSSFLGGFYGYT
TRBJ1-2 | - | TRBV5-1 | ASSVAGTGANGYT
TRBJ2-2 | - | TRBV18 | ASSPLSSGGYTGELF
TRBJ1-5 | few | TRBV5-1 | ASSLEGRPNQPQH
TRBJ1-2 | - | TRBV19 | ASQAAAAYGYT
TRBJ2-1 | - | TRBV15 | ATSRDQGLWQATDYEQF
TRBJ1-1 | few | TRBV19 | ASNTIQGVNTEAF
TRBJ1-2 | - | TRBV18 | ASSPVGGSGYGYT
TRBJ1-1 | - | TRBV6-5 | ASRTGGKVNTEAF
TRBJ1-5 | - | TRBV30 | AWSQGGALRHQPQH
TRBJ1-6 | - | TRBV7-2 | ASSLLGIGVASPLH
TRBJ2-7 | - | TRBV11-2 | ASSFGDLTTEQY
TRBJ1-2 | - | TRBV6-5 | ASRGLGYGYT
TRBJ1-4 | - | TRBV19 | ASSSDRLNEKLF
TRBJ1-1 | - | TRBV28 | ASSPPGKLEAF
TRBJ2-1 | - | TRBV7-6 | ASGALYNEQF
TRBJ2-7 | - | TRBV3-1/TRBV3-2 | ASSQVYEQY
TRBJ2-7 | - | TRBV18 | ASSPRNQRGTYEQY
TRBJ1-3 | once | TRBV5-4 | ASSSQGPQFGNTIY
TRBJ2-3 | - | TRBV15 | ATSSEIVTPTDTQY
TRBJ2-3 | - | TRBV19 | ASSIWGGEDTQY
TRBJ2-5 | - | TRBV6-6 | ASSPPSRRETQY
TRBJ2-5 | - | TRBV6-1 | ASSDDIGPKETQY
TRBJ2-1 | - | TRBV24-1 | ATSDRALSSYNEQF
TRBJ1-2 | - | TRBV4-2 | ASSPITGVDGYT
TRBJ2-6 | - | TRBV7-2 | ASSITGTARSGANVLT
TRBJ1-6 | - | TRBV5-1 | ASSSTGGDSPLH
TRBJ2-7 | once | TRBV5-1 | ASSTGQGAGEQY
TRBJ1-5 | - | TRBV28 | ASSSGTGAYSNQPQH
TRBJ1-5 | - | TRBV19 | ASSHGGRNQPQH
TRBJ2-1 | - | TRBV27 | ASSFGGGTNNEQF
TRBJ1-2 | - | TRBV29-1 | SVSGSLYGYT
TRBJ2-3 | - | TRBV4-2 | ASSQDGLDFTDTQY
TRBJ2-2 | once | TRBV29-1 | SGAGLRTGELF
TRBJ2-3 | - | TRBV5-1 | ASSPLLSSTDTQY
TRBJ1-1 | - | TRBV21-1 | ASSMPGTEAF
TRBJ1-3 | - | TRBV18 | ASSPYTRQGVGNTIY
TRBJ1-2 | - | TRBV6-5 | ASSWDGIFNYGYT
TRBJ1-5 | once | TRBV6-5 | ASSYQQGGNQPQH
TRBJ1-1 | - | TRBV25-1 | ASRVRGENTEAF
TRBJ1-1 | - | TRBV14 | ASSQVVGGTEAF
TRBJ2-1 | - | TRBV3-1/TRBV3-2 | ASSQEGLWNEQF
TRBJ2-5 | - | TRBV13 | ASSLATATQETQY
TRBJ1-2 | - | TRBV10-3 | AIWTGPPDGYT
TRBJ2-1 | - | TRBV14 | ASSQAFGRGPTNEQF